The clone carrying this T cell receptor beta chain came up a few times. The CDR3 totals 15 residues. Germline V CDR1 and CDR2: SEHNR, FQNEAQ (reference sequence). V lost 0 bases and J lost 3, with 11 bases in between. These data originate in a study of T-cell reconstitution after alpha-beta-depleted transplantation in children. Unique molecular identifiers tagged the TCRbeta library. Using its own MiXCR run on the PCR reads, TCRdb lists one record per CDR3 protein. The sample lists about 540,000 distinct CDR3 sequences, approximately 20% occurring once. The rearrangement links TRBV7-9 to TRBJ1-1; D is perhaps TRBD1 (6 bases). The TCR comes from a human donor who donated a stem cell graft to a child with acute lymphoblastic leukemia. The material was PBMCs from the stem cell graft donor, obtained from the stem cell graft. This chain's CDR3 is CASSLATGSDTEAFF. The CDR3 bases are TGTGCCAGCAGCTTAGCGACAGGCTCGGACACTGAAGCTTTCTTT.